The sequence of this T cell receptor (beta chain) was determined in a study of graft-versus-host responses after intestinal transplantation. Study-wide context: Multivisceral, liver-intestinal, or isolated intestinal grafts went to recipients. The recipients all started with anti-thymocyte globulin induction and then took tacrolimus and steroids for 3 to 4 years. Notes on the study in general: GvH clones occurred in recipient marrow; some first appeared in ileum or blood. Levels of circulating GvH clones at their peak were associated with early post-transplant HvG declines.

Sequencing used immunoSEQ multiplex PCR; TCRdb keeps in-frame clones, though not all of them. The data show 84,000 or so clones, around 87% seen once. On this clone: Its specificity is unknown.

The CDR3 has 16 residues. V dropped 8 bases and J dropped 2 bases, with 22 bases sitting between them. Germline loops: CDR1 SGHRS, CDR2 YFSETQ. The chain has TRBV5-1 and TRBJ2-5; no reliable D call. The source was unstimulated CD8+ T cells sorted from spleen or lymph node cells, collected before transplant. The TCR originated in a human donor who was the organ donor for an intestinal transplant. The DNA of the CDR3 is TGCGCCAGTATAAGGTATGGCGGAGACTTACAAGAGACCCAGTACTTC. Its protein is CASIRYGGDLQETQYF.